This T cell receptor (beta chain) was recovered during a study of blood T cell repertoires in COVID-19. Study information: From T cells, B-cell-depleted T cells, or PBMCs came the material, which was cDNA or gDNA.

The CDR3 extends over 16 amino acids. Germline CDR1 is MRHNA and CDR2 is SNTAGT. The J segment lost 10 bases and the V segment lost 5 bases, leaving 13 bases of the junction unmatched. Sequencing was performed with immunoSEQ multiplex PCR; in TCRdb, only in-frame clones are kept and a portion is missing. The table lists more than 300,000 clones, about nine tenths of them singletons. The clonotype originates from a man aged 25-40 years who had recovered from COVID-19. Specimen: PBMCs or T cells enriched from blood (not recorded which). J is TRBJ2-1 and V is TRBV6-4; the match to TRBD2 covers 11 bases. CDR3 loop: CASSRLAGGPVTEQFF. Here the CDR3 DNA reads TGTGCCAGCAGTAGGCTAGCGGGGGGCCCGGTGACAGAGCAGTTCTTC.